Below, 26 T cell receptor beta chains from the same sample are listed, as sequenced in a study of OX40 agonist ivuxolimab in advanced cancers. The method was immunoSEQ multiplex PCR; TCRdb's version includes in-frame clones alone and lacks a portion of them. This table holds about 40,000 clones, 85% to 90% found once. Source: CD4+ or CD8+ T cells sorted from blood, taken in a trial of the OX40 agonist ivuxolimab. The origin of the receptors is an adult with an advanced solid tumor such as melanoma, head and neck, liver or kidney cancer.

The rearrangement links TRBV7-9 to TRBJ1-2; D possibly corresponds to TRBD1 (6 bases). CDR1 and CDR2 from the germline V gene are SEHNR and FQNEAQ (reference sequence). The CDR3 sequence is 13 residues long. The ends were cut back, 3 bases at V and 4 bases at J, with 9 bases in the middle. The CDR3 coding sequence is TGTGCCAGCAGCTTGGCAGGGGCCTATGGCTACACCTTC. Translation: CASSLAGAYGYTF.

The chain carries TRBV7-2 and TRBJ2-1; a possible D gene is TRBD2 (6 bases). Germline loops: CDR1 SGHTA, CDR2 FQGNSA. The V end was cut by 1 base, the J end by 4 bases, with 8 bases between. The CDR3 totals 14 residues. CDR3 protein: CASSLGLEYNEQFF. Written as DNA, the CDR3 is TGTGCCAGCAGCTTAGGACTAGAGTACAATGAGCAGTTCTTC. The full variable domain, in which reference TRBV7-2 and TRBJ2-1 provide the parts outside the CDR3, is GAGVSQSPSNKVTEKGKDVELRCDPISGHTALYWYRQSLGQGLEFLIYFQGNSAPDKSGLPSDRFSAERTGGSVSTLTIQRTQQEDSAVYLCASSLGLEYNEQFFGPGTRLTVL.

The chain links TRBV10-3 to TRBJ1-6; D may be TRBD1 (6 bases). Trimming stripped 6 bases from V and 9 bases from J, with 12 bases between. CDR3 length: 13 residues. Germline V gene sequence: CDR1 ENHRY, CDR2 SYGVKD. The CDR3: CAIRQGRGSPLHF. CDR3 nucleotide sequence: TGTGCCATCAGACAGGGACGCGGTTCACCCCTCCACTTT.

The rearrangement uses TRBV11-2 and TRBJ2-1; TRBD2 matches at 10 bases. Germline lookup yields CDR1 SGHAT and CDR2 FQNNGV. The CDR3 extends over 15 amino acids. V lost 4 bases and J lost 8; bases outside the gene matches: 8. Here the CDR3 reads CASSYLGLAVDEQFF. The CDR3 DNA sequence: TGTGCCAGCAGCTACCTAGGACTAGCGGTGGATGAGCAGTTCTTC.

V gene TRBV6-6 combines with J gene TRBJ1-2; TRBD1 agrees at 10 bases. J lost 2 bases, V lost 6 bases, and 3 bases had no gene match. CDR3 length: 14 residues. CDR1 is MNHNY and CDR2 is SVGAGI in the germline V gene (reference sequence). CDR3 sequence (DNA): TGTGCCAGCAGAGGACAGGGGGTAAACTATGGCTACACCTTC. Its protein product is CASRGQGVNYGYTF.

This rearrangement joins TRBV6-5 to TRBJ2-5; 12 positions match TRBD2. CDR3 length: 15 residues. Trimming at V came to 2 bases and at J to 5 bases, leaving 3 bases not matched to a gene. CDR1 and CDR2 from the germline V gene are MNHEY and SVGAGI. The CDR3 region is CASSYRGTSGETQYF. CDR3 DNA: TGTGCCAGCAGTTACAGAGGGACTAGCGGGGAGACCCAGTACTTC.

This chain uses TRBV7-9 with TRBJ2-1; 9 bases are a match to TRBD1. The CDR3 spans 15 residues. V lost 8 bases and J lost 4; bases outside the gene matches: 9. Germline loops: CDR1 SEHNR, CDR2 FQNEAQ (reference sequence). The DNA of the CDR3 is TGTGCCAGCGGCCTGCCGGGACAGGGTTACAATGAGCAGTTCTTC. Translation gives CASGLPGQGYNEQFF.

The chain couples TRBV27 to TRBJ1-2, with D perhaps matching TRBD1 (6 bases). This CDR3 is 15 amino acids long. The germline CDR1 and CDR2 sequences are MNHEY and SMNVEV (reference sequence). Deletions cut 2 bases from V and 2 bases from J, with 12 bases between. CDR3 sequence (DNA): TGTGCCAGCAGTTTAAGGACAGATTACAACTATGGCTACACCTTC. It translates to CASSLRTDYNYGYTF.

The gene calls are TRBV7-9 and TRBJ1-2; D is possibly TRBD1 (5 bases). This CDR3 spans 14 amino acids. Trimming took 6 bases from V and 3 from J, leaving 14 bases between them. Germline assignment: CDR1 SEHNR and CDR2 FQNEAQ (reference sequence). This CDR3 is CASRPGGEDYGYTF. The CDR3 DNA reads TGTGCCAGCAGACCCGGGGGGGAGGACTATGGCTACACCTTC.

The V gene is TRBV11-3, the J gene TRBJ2-5, with TRBD2 matching 9 bases. Losses at the gene ends were 5 bases for V and 5 bases for J; bases not matched to a gene: 9. The germline gives CDR1 SGHNT, CDR2 YENEEA. CDR3 length: 15 amino acids. The CDR3 DNA reads as TGTGCCAGCAGCGTGGGGACTAGCCGTACGGAGACCCAGTACTTC. Its protein is CASSVGTSRTETQYF.

The V gene is TRBV6-5, the J gene TRBJ2-5; D assignment may be TRBD1 or TRBD2 (5 bases each). CDR3 length equals 16 residues. The V end lost 0 bases, the J end lost 5 bases, and 16 bases lay between the germline ends. Germline assignment: CDR1 MNHEY and CDR2 SVGAGI. The CDR3: CASSYSFAEGQETQYF. The CDR3, as DNA: TGTGCCAGCAGTTACTCGTTCGCCGAGGGGCAGGAGACCCAGTACTTC.

The gene calls are TRBV19 and TRBJ1-6; TRBD1 agrees at 10 bases. J gave up 10 bases and V 6 bases, and 9 bases lay outside the gene matches. The CDR3 spans 15 residues. The germline V gene encodes CDR1 LNHDA and CDR2 SQIVND (reference sequence). This CDR3 reads CASRPYGTGDSPLHF. As DNA, the CDR3 is TGTGCCAGTAGACCATATGGGACAGGGGACTCACCCCTCCACTTT. Variable domain in full (rest from reference TRBV19 and TRBJ1-6): DGGITQSPKYLFRKEGQNVTLSCEQNLNHDAMYWYRQDPGQGLRLIYYSQIVNDFQKGDIAEGYSVSREKKESFPLTVTSAQKNPTAFYLCASRPYGTGDSPLHFGNGTRLTVT.

The chain couples TRBV30 to TRBJ2-5, with D perhaps matching TRBD1 (6 bases). The germline V and J ends were trimmed by 0 bases and 2 bases, with 7 bases remaining between them. The CDR3 is made up of 13 amino acids. Germline loops: CDR1 GTSNPN, CDR2 SVGIG (reference sequence). CDR3 region: CAWSVGQQETQYF. CDR3 nucleotide sequence: TGTGCCTGGAGTGTAGGACAGCAAGAGACCCAGTACTTC.

This clone was recorded once. This chain links TRBV30 with TRBJ2-5; D is possibly TRBD1 (6 bases). CDR1 GTSNPN and CDR2 SVGIG come from the germline V gene (reference sequence). V gave up 3 bases and J gave up 1 base, with 9 bases separating them. CDR3 length equals 13 residues. The CDR3 loop is CAWSGQPQETQYF. CDR3 DNA sequence: TGTGCCTGGAGCGGACAGCCCCAAGAGACCCAGTACTTC.

This clone came up once. The chain has TRBV28 and TRBJ2-1; 9 bases match TRBD2. Germline values: CDR1 MDHEN, CDR2 SYDVKM. With 4 bases clipped from V and 7 bases from J, the junction kept 8 bases outside the gene matches. The CDR3 is 15 residues long. The CDR3 reads CASSYLAGHRNEQFF. The CDR3 DNA reads as TGTGCCAGCAGTTATCTAGCGGGGCATAGGAATGAGCAGTTCTTC.

The rearrangement uses TRBV5-4 and TRBJ2-3; the D is unclear. Trimming took off 0 bases at V and 0 bases at J, with 11 bases between the two ends. Germline V lookup: CDR1 SGHNT, CDR2 YYREEE (reference sequence). This CDR3 contains 16 residues. The CDR3 spells CASSLGALTSTDTQYF. The CDR3 DNA reads as TGTGCCAGCAGCTTGGGAGCGTTAACTAGCACAGATACGCAGTATTTT.

In nucleotides, the CDR3 is TGTGCCAGCAGCCATGGGTCCTTGCAAGAGACCCAGTACTTC. Residues: CASSHGSLQETQYF. V gene TRBV11-2 combines with J gene TRBJ2-5; D unresolved. The germline gives CDR1 SGHAT, CDR2 FQNNGV. CDR3 size: 14 residues. With 5 bases removed from V and 2 bases from J, the gap between germline ends came to 12 bases.

V is TRBV7-8 and J is TRBJ2-1; 9 positions match TRBD1. The V segment lost 5 bases and the J segment 8 bases; nucleotides outside the gene matches: 7. Germline CDR1 SGHVS, CDR2 FQNEAQ. The CDR3 sequence is 14 residues long. In nucleotides, the CDR3 is TGTGCCAGCAGCCCTCGGACAGGGGATTATGAGCAGTTCTTC. This codes for CASSPRTGDYEQFF.

The V gene is TRBV6-5, the J gene TRBJ1-2, with 7 positions matching TRBD1. CDR3 length equals 15 residues. The J segment lost 6 bases and the V segment lost 2 bases, leaving 9 bases of the junction unmatched. Germline lookup yields CDR1 MNHEY and CDR2 SVGAGI. The CDR3 here is CASSYTRDRAHGYTF. The CDR3, as DNA: TGTGCCAGCAGTTACACCCGTGACAGGGCCCATGGCTACACCTTC.

The gene calls are TRBV28 and TRBJ1-3, with D unclear. The CDR3 covers 13 residues. Germline V gene lookup returns CDR1 MDHEN and CDR2 SYDVKM. Trimming took 8 bases from V and 8 from J, leaving 16 bases between them. In DNA form, the CDR3 reads TGTGCCAGCCGCCCAGAGGGTCAAGACACCATATATTTT. Translating gives CASRPEGQDTIYF.

V is TRBV27 and J is TRBJ1-5, with D tentatively TRBD1 (5 bases). This CDR3 is built from 14 residues. Germline V lookup: CDR1 MNHEY, CDR2 SMNVEV (reference sequence). V gave up 5 bases and J gave up 10 bases, with 18 bases separating them. The CDR3 DNA follows: TGTGCCAGCAGTGAAGGGGCAGGGTCTCGCCCCCAGCATTTT. This codes for CASSEGAGSRPQHF.

V and J are TRBV10-1 and TRBJ2-3; D is unresolved. The CDR3 runs to 16 residues. Germline V gene sequence: CDR1 WNHNN, CDR2 SYGVQD (reference sequence). Trimming took 5 bases from V and 0 from J, leaving 15 bases between them. CDR3 nucleotide sequence: TGCGCCAGCAGTTCAAACAAAGGAGCTAGCACAGATACGCAGTATTTT. Translating it yields CASSSNKGASTDTQYF.

The chain has TRBV10-3 and TRBJ1-2; TRBD1 aligns across 7 bases. The CDR3 runs 16 residues. J gave up 2 bases and V 0 bases, and 6 bases lay outside the gene matches. Germline assignment: CDR1 ENHRY and CDR2 SYGVKD. This CDR3 reads CAISESGGQINYGYTF. CDR3 nucleotides: TGTGCCATCAGTGAGTCAGGGGGACAGATCAACTATGGCTACACCTTC.

The chain joins TRBV5-5 to TRBJ2-6, with a tentative D call TRBD1 (6 bases). Trimming removed 0 bases from V and 0 bases from J, with 13 bases in between. This CDR3 has 18 residues. Germline CDR1 SGHKS, CDR2 YYEKEE (reference sequence). CDR3 nucleotide sequence: TGTGCCAGCAGCTTGGCAGGGGTAGGAGGCTCTGGGGCCAACGTCCTGACTTTC. This codes for CASSLAGVGGSGANVLTF.

The chain couples TRBV13 to TRBJ2-7; TRBD2 aligns across 7 bases. The CDR3 runs 12 residues. Germline CDR1 PRHDT, CDR2 FYEKMQ (reference sequence). Trimming at V came to 5 bases and at J to 4 bases, leaving 2 bases not matched to a gene. For the CDR3, the DNA is TGTGCCAGCAGCCGACTAGCTTACGAGCAGTACTTC. This translates into CASSRLAYEQYF.

The CDR3 loop reads CASSSGRRVPNEKLFF. The DNA for the CDR3 is TGTGCCAGCAGTTCGGGGCGCAGGGTTCCTAATGAAAAACTGTTTTTT. The rearrangement uses TRBV28 and TRBJ1-4, with D perhaps matching TRBD1 (5 bases). Germline-derived CDR1 and CDR2 are MDHEN and SYDVKM. This CDR3 region has 16 residues. The germline V and J ends were trimmed by 4 bases and 3 bases, with 15 bases remaining between them.